The rows below give T cell receptor beta chains drawn from one sample of a study of CD8+CD57+ T cells in acquired aplastic anemia. TCRdb itself ran the reads through MiXCR, one entry per CDR3 protein. The sample lists about 180,000 distinct CDR3 sequences, roughly half occurring once. Sequencing used sorted CD4+, CD8+, or CD8+CD57+ T cells (not recorded which) from PBMCs. The receptors here all came from a human donor in good health. CDR3s include the opening cysteine and the closing phenylalanine or tryptophan. The D gene is left open where the match is weak. Clone size, where shown, is once, few, many, or a class for clones that have expanded.

abundance	d_gene	v_gene	j_gene	CDR3aa	CDR3nt
once	-	TRBV20-1	TRBJ2-1	CTTRHPRVQEQFF	TGCACCACGCGACATCCCCGGGTCCAGGAGCAGTTCTTC
many	TRBD2	TRBV12-3/TRBV12-4	TRBJ2-7	CASSLGLAGPSYEQYF	TGTGCCAGCAGTTTAGGGCTAGCGGGGCCCTCCTACGAGCAGTACTTC
-	-	TRBV10-1	TRBJ2-3	CASSDGAFTDTQYF	TGCGCCAGCAGTGATGGCGCTTTCACAGATACGCAGTATTTT
-	-	TRBV7-9	TRBJ1-4	CASSSRTEGEKLFF	TGTGCCAGCAGCTCCCGAACGGAGGGCGAAAAACTGTTTTTT
many	TRBD2	TRBV12-5	TRBJ2-3	CASVWRESTDTQYF	TGTGCTAGTGTATGGCGGGAGAGTACAGATACGCAGTATTTT
-	-	TRBV7-9	TRBJ1-4	CASSIRGSNEKLFF	TGTGCCAGCAGCATACGTGGGTCCAATGAAAAACTGTTTTTT
-	-	TRBV19	TRBJ2-7	CASSALGALSSYEQYF	TGTGCCAGCAGTGCCCTCGGGGCACTAAGCTCCTACGAGCAGTACTTC
many	-	TRBV12-3/TRBV12-4	TRBJ1-6	CASRFGTSYNSPLHF	TGTGCCAGCAGATTTGGGACAAGCTATAATTCACCCCTCCACTTT
few	-	TRBV29-1	TRBJ1-4	CSVAAGTTTSEKLFF	TGCAGCGTTGCTGCAGGGACAACAACTAGTGAAAAACTGTTTTTT
once	-	TRBV20-1	TRBJ2-5	CSARDPGSGQETQYF	TGCAGTGCTAGAGATCCGGGTTCAGGGCAAGAGACCCAGTACTTC
-	-	TRBV5-4	TRBJ2-2	CASSEDGDPGELFF	TGTGCCAGCAGCGAGGACGGAGATCCCGGGGAGCTGTTTTTT
-	TRBD2	TRBV29-1	TRBJ2-1	CRAGRGSSYNEQFF	TGCAGGGCCGGGAGGGGGAGCTCCTACAATGAGCAGTTCTTC
-	TRBD2	TRBV6-2/TRBV6-3	TRBJ2-7	CASSHRTSGRAGPLEQYF	TGTGCCAGCAGTCACAGGACTAGCGGGAGGGCCGGTCCCCTCGAGCAGTACTTC
many	TRBD2	TRBV19	TRBJ2-7	CASSPTSGSSYEQYF	TGTGCCAGTAGCCCGACTAGCGGAAGTTCCTACGAGCAGTACTTC
many	TRBD2	TRBV7-3	TRBJ2-1	CASSLAGGVSEQFF	TGTGCCAGCAGCCTAGCGGGGGGGGTCAGTGAGCAGTTCTTC
many	TRBD1	TRBV5-4	TRBJ2-3	CASSLGTGGMVGTQYF	TGTGCCAGCAGCTTGGGGACAGGGGGAATGGTGGGTACGCAGTATTTT
many	TRBD1	TRBV19	TRBJ1-2	CASVDLGQGIYGYTF	TGTGCCAGTGTTGATCTGGGACAGGGTATTTATGGCTACACCTTC
few	TRBD1	TRBV24-1	TRBJ1-2	CATSDPGTGDGYTF	TGTGCCACCAGTGACCCGGGGACAGGGGATGGCTACACCTTC
many	-	TRBV2	TRBJ1-6	CASSVDSTNSPLHF	TGTGCCAGCAGCGTGGACAGCACGAATTCACCCCTCCACTTT
-	TRBD1	TRBV15	TRBJ1-4	CATSRGNVGQESEKLFF	TGTGCCACCAGCAGAGGCAACGTGGGACAGGAGAGTGAAAAACTGTTTTTT
once	-	TRBV10-3	TRBJ1-2	CAISDSTGSYGYTF	TGTGCCATCAGTGACTCAACAGGGTCCTATGGCTACACCTTC
many	-	TRBV20-1	TRBJ2-1	CSARDLRVQWGEQFF	TGCAGTGCTAGAGATTTGCGGGTCCAGTGGGGTGAGCAGTTCTTC
once	TRBD2	TRBV5-1	TRBJ2-7	CASSPVAGASSYEQYF	TGCGCCAGCAGCCCCGTAGCGGGGGCTAGCTCCTACGAGCAGTACTTC
many	TRBD1	TRBV29-1	TRBJ2-1	CSVYTGGSYNEQFF	TGCAGCGTTTACACAGGGGGCTCCTACAATGAGCAGTTCTTC
-	-	TRBV12-3/TRBV12-4	TRBJ1-6	CASSSRGASSPLHF	TGTGCCAGCAGTTCGAGGGGAGCTAGTTCACCCCTCCACTTT
-	-	TRBV15	TRBJ1-2	CATSRDGPGSYGYTF	TGTGCCACCAGCAGAGATGGCCCGGGTTCCTATGGCTACACCTTC
many	-	TRBV11-2	TRBJ2-1	CASTNPGAVAYNEQFF	TGTGCCAGCACCAACCCCGGCGCGGTAGCTTACAATGAGCAGTTCTTC
-	-	TRBV19	TRBJ1-3	CASRKTGSGNTIYF	TGTGCCAGTAGGAAGACAGGCTCTGGAAACACCATATATTTT
-	TRBD1	TRBV29-1	TRBJ2-1	CSVNRDRGDNEQFF	TGCAGCGTGAACCGGGACAGGGGGGACAATGAGCAGTTCTTC
many	-	TRBV9	TRBJ2-2	CASSAKQELITGELFF	TGTGCCAGCAGCGCAAAACAGGAGCTCATTACCGGGGAGCTGTTTTTT
many	-	TRBV30	TRBJ2-7	CAWSVLDEQYF	TGTGCCTGGAGTGTACTCGACGAGCAGTACTTC
many	TRBD1	TRBV5-1	TRBJ2-5	CASSLQGRGETQYF	TGCGCCAGCAGCCTACAGGGGAGAGGAGAGACCCAGTACTTC
-	-	TRBV18	TRBJ2-7	CASSPPRRGYEQYF	TGTGCCAGCTCACCACCGAGAAGGGGTTACGAGCAGTACTTC
many	TRBD1	TRBV5-1	TRBJ1-4	CASSLTGGGEKLFF	TGCGCCAGCAGCTTAACAGGGGGGGGAGAAAAACTGTTTTTT
many	TRBD2	TRBV6-6	TRBJ2-3	CRLAPTDTQYF	TGCCGACTAGCTCCCACAGATACGCAGTATTTT
-	TRBD1	TRBV11-1	TRBJ2-2	CASSLRTGLNTGELFF	TGTGCCAGCAGCTTAAGGACAGGGCTTAACACCGGGGAGCTGTTTTTT
-	TRBD2	TRBV12-3/TRBV12-4	TRBJ2-3	CASRTSGGRGDTQYF	TGTGCCAGCAGGACTAGCGGGGGGCGGGGAGATACGCAGTATTTT
many	-	TRBV6-5	TRBJ2-7	CASSSFQGRPYF	TGTGCCAGCAGTTCCTTTCAAGGGAGGCCGTACTTC
few	-	TRBV2	TRBJ2-7	CASSAGGRYEQYF	TGTGCCAGCAGTGCTGGGGGGCGCTACGAGCAGTACTTC
-	-	TRBV20-1	TRBJ2-3	CSARASTDTQYF	TGCAGTGCTAGAGCTAGCACAGATACGCAGTATTTT
few	-	TRBV7-2	TRBJ2-3	CASSPLRTDTQYF	TGTGCCAGCAGCCCCCTCCGCACAGATACGCAGTATTTT
-	TRBD2	TRBV11-1	TRBJ2-4	CASSLGGGAKENIQYF	TGTGCCAGCAGCTTAGGCGGGGGGGCGAAGGAAAACATTCAGTACTTC
many	-	TRBV4-2	TRBJ1-2	CASSQGGWGRDKTPYGYTF	TGTGCCAGCAGCCAAGGGGGGTGGGGACGAGACAAAACCCCCTATGGCTACACCTTC
many	-	TRBV7-8	TRBJ2-1	CASSWGNEQFF	TGTGCCAGCAGCTGGGGTAATGAGCAGTTCTTC
-	TRBD2	TRBV7-3	TRBJ2-5	CASSPTGGLAGGWETQYF	TGTGCCAGCAGCCCTACTGGGGGACTAGCGGGAGGATGGGAGACCCAGTACTTC
-	-	TRBV9	TRBJ1-6	CASSVGSGSPLHF	TGTGCCAGCAGCGTAGGTAGCGGCTCACCCCTCCACTTT
-	TRBD1	TRBV11-1	TRBJ1-6	CASSLDRDSYNSPLHF	TGTGCCAGCAGCCTGGACCGGGACAGCTATAATTCACCCCTCCACTTT
many	-	TRBV10-3	TRBJ1-4	CAISESQGPEKLFF	TGTGCCATCAGTGAGTCTCAAGGGCCTGAAAAACTGTTTTTT
-	TRBD2	TRBV2	TRBJ2-1	CASSGGGYNEQFF	TGTGCCAGCAGCGGGGGGGGATACAATGAGCAGTTCTTC
-	TRBD1	TRBV5-1	TRBJ2-1	CASSTGQGGNEQFF	TGCGCCAGCAGCACGGGACAGGGGGGAAATGAGCAGTTCTTC
-	-	TRBV19	TRBJ2-2	CASREGGNTGELFF	TGTGCCAGTCGCGAGGGCGGGAACACCGGGGAGCTGTTTTTT
many	TRBD1	TRBV7-2	TRBJ1-2	CASSPGTGRLGYTF	TGTGCCAGCAGCCCTGGGACAGGGCGGTTAGGCTACACCTTC
-	-	TRBV7-8	TRBJ1-2	CASSLVRQGHTYGYTF	TGTGCCAGCAGCTTAGTTCGTCAGGGCCACACCTATGGCTACACCTTC
-	-	TRBV20-1	TRBJ2-5	CSARPAPGETQYF	TGCAGTGCTAGACCCGCCCCGGGAGAGACCCAGTACTTC
-	TRBD2	TRBV5-6	TRBJ2-1	CASSRAGTRRVNEQFF	TGTGCCAGCAGCCGAGCCGGGACTAGGAGGGTCAATGAGCAGTTCTTC